The 2 T cell receptor beta chains listed next were all sequenced from one sample in a study of spatial heterogeneity in lung cancer. Described time point: sample taken at primary tumor resection. Without sorting, whole RNA was sequenced from tumor, nontumor lung or frozen PBMC. TCRdb used MiXCR to reprocess the 5' RACE reads, holding one entry per CDR3 protein. The table shows fewer than 15,000 distinct CDR3 sequences, with under 5% occurring only once. Sequencing used PBMCs, obtained at surgery. These receptor sequences come from a male donor with early-stage non-small cell lung cancer.

In this sample, this clonotype turned up many times. Since the library was made to target alpha chains, this beta chain is a stray read and its abundance is not meaningful. V gene TRBV28 combines with J gene TRBJ1-1, with D possibly matching TRBD1 (6 bases). The V end was cut by 6 bases, the J end by 2 bases, with 16 bases between. In germline, CDR1 is MDHEN, CDR2 SYDVKM. This CDR3 comprises 15 residues. DNA of the CDR3: TGTGCCAGCAGCTTCCCGGGCAGGGGAAACACTGAAGCTTTCTTT. It specifies CASSFPGRGNTEAFF.

This clonotype showed up many times. Little can be read into the size of this beta chain, an off-target read in a library designed for alpha chains. The V and J genes are TRBV7-2 and TRBJ1-2; the match to TRBD1 covers 7 bases. The CDR3 loop spans 14 amino acids. Per the germline V gene, CDR1 is SGHTA and CDR2 is FQGNSA. J gave up 1 base and V 6 bases, and 5 bases lay outside the gene matches. Written as DNA, the CDR3 is TGTGCCAGCAGTCCGACAGGGATTAACTATGGCTACACCTTC. Residues: CASSPTGINYGYTF.